The present entry profiles one TCR beta chain with its context. Antigen specificity is unknown. When sampled, the donors appeared nominally healthy, though they likely had unrecorded immune exposures. The data belong to a study of cytomegalovirus exposure and HLA in healthy donors. About the research overall: Of all 380 or so donors who were genotyped, 75% to 85% belonged to the Caucasian-associated ancestry cluster. Study conclusions and caveats: Researchers reported in a later analysis that a missense DCLRE1C variant was tied to TCR beta V- and J-gene trimming.

CDR1 MDHEN and CDR2 SYDVKM come from the germline V gene. CDR3 length: 16 residues. The ends were cut back, 6 bases at V and 2 bases at J, with 19 bases in the middle. The PCR contained 60 Vbeta and 13 Jbeta primers. Sequencing used immunoSEQ multiplex PCR; TCRdb keeps in-frame clones, though not all of them. This sample carries 130,000 to 150,000 clones, about 85% of them seen once, and the ten largest clones take over 3%. The receptor comes from a female donor in good health and CMV-seronegative. V gene TRBV28 combines with J gene TRBJ1-2; D possibly corresponds to TRBD1 (6 bases). The sequencing sample was made of PBMCs. The chain's CDR3 is CASRTLQRGANYGYTF. CDR3 nucleotides: TGTGCCAGCAGAACACTCCAGCGGGGGGCGAACTATGGCTACACCTTC.